This T cell receptor (beta chain) was retrieved from a study of blood T cell repertoires in COVID-19. Looked up from germline, CDR1 is KGHDR and CDR2 is SFDVKD. The length of the CDR3 is 13 residues. Deletions cut 3 bases from V and 5 bases from J, with 9 bases between. TCRdb keeps only in-frame clones here, not all; method: immunoSEQ multiplex PCR. The table lists roughly 250,000 clones, 80% to 95% of them singletons. Recovered participants had two consecutive negative NP/OP PCR tests, healthcare professional clearance, or symptom resolution. The chain links TRBV24-1 to TRBJ1-1, with D perhaps TRBD1 (5 bases). Sequenced sample: PBMCs or T cells enriched from blood (not recorded which). The TCR was taken from a woman aged 18-29 years who had recovered from COVID-19. CDR3 nucleotides: TGTGCCACCAGTGATGCAGGGTTAACTGAAGCTTTCTTT. Encoded protein: CATSDAGLTEAFF.